This T cell receptor beta chain was captured in a study of T cell responses to AZD1222 COVID-19 vaccine. As for the study in general: Pooled samples include second doses given at about 4 or 12 weeks.

Whole-study results and caveats: There were repertoire samples only from the period after the peak T cell response. The donor cohort was predominantly white British with a female majority, and clonal diversity may have been underestimated. Nearly half of spike-specific TCRs reportedly go after variant regions that carry no mutations.

Per the germline V gene, CDR1 is LGHDT and CDR2 is YNNKEL (reference sequence). This CDR3 spans 15 amino acids. Trimming cost V 3 bases and J 8 bases, with 16 bases left between them. This clone was seen once. Its antigen remains unidentified. Produced via immunoSEQ multiplex PCR; TCRdb's table is partial and in-frame only. The table lists 95,000 to 150,000 clones, roughly 87% of them singletons. The material sequenced was peripheral blood, taken on day 0 of AZD1222 vaccination. J is TRBJ1-4 and V is TRBV3-1 (or the pseudogene TRBV3-2); TRBD1 is a possible D gene (5 bases). This receptor was taken from an adult in good health. The CDR3 reads CASSHRRVAVEKLFF. The DNA of the CDR3 is TGTGCCAGCAGCCACCGCAGGGTCGCGGTAGAAAAACTGTTTTTT.